This T cell receptor beta chain was identified during a study of early T cells in non-severe SARS-CoV-2 infection (dated by TCRdb to the early 2020s). Looking at the study overall: TCR sequencing used bulk RNA from unsorted whole blood, so alpha and beta chains could not be paired. Points the paper makes about the study in general: VDJdb matching was skewed toward anti-spike CD8 responses, so virus-specific expansions were likely underestimated and private and CD4 specificities were missed.

The germline V gene provides CDR1 SGHVS and CDR2 FQNEAQ. The CDR3 spans 15 residues, from the cysteine through the phenylalanine. Only the CDR3 DNA is retained, 45 bases long and in frame from the first base. V is pared back by 0 bases and J by 4 bases, with 11 bases lying between the germline termini. This clonotype was picked up many times. The antigen it recognizes is unknown. No much larger clone exists at a distance of one base, and base qualities are not known. The library came from 5' RACE. Sequencing relied on a NextSeq 500. Unique molecular identifiers were attached to individual cDNA molecules in the TCR library protocol so that sequencing error and PCR bias could be corrected. Both TCR alpha and beta chains were sequenced, and tight co-correlation was observed between alpha and beta sequence abundances in each sample. In the authors' own workflow: Decombinator V4 was used to annotate the V gene, J gene and CDR3 of the TCR sequences. Expanded TCRs were defined as changing significantly between any two time points under a Poisson model with p below 0.0001. TCR abundances were normalised to the total number of TCRs sequenced per sample and were expressed as counts per million. MAIT TCRs were defined by TRAV1-2 paired with TRAJ12, TRAJ20 or TRAJ33, and iNKT TCRs by TRAV10 paired with TRAJ18. VDJdb, accessed 1 November 2021, was searched for CMV, EBV and SARS-CoV-2 annotated TCRs, excluding TCRs annotated for multiple antigens. The public reads were reanalyzed by TCRdb: fastp trimming at Q25, MiXCR alignment, in-frame beta chains only. All rows with the same CDR3 protein become a single entry with the most common DNA and genes. The V and J calls were not made by the authors but by TCRdb's processing. This sample holds 75,000 to 80,000 distinct CDR3 sequences; approximately 9.1% were observed only once. About 5.3% of the sample belongs to the ten largest clones.

This was a case-control study nested in a cohort of healthcare workers in London, UK, who had nasopharyngeal swab PCR tests and blood samples taken every week. Healthcare workers were recruited between 23 and 31 March 2020, during the week of the UK lockdown, and were followed weekly for up to roughly 15 weeks. The chain is encoded by TRBV7-8 joined to TRBJ2-3, with the identity of the D gene unclear. Sequences were obtained from whole blood. This clonotype was sampled from an adult who was a healthcare worker with PCR-confirmed SARS-CoV-2 infection or an uninfected control (not recorded which). The DNA sequence is given as TGTGCCAGCAGCTTAGCAGGGATTCGGCCAGATACGCAGTATTTT. Translated, this is CASSLAGIRPDTQYF.